The present T cell receptor (beta chain) was sequenced within a study of sequential checkpoint blockade in melanoma. About the research overall: Roughly 22 patients had tumor biopsies before treatment and at week 13.

Sample treatment: randomized to nivolumab then ipilimumab (arm A) or the reverse (arm B). V dropped 5 bases and J dropped 5 bases, with 13 bases sitting between them. Germline CDR1 reads MDHEN; CDR2 reads SYDVKM. There are 13 residues in the CDR3. The protocol was immunoSEQ multiplex PCR, while the TCRdb copy is restricted to in-frame clones and leaves out a portion. The table records fewer than 3,000 clones, approximately 16% of them present only once. The specimen comprised tumor tissue (inferred from file names), sampled from a patient given nivolumab and ipilimumab in sequence. This clonotype was obtained from a human donor with melanoma. This chain uses TRBV28 with TRBJ2-7, with no clear D. The CDR3 nucleotides read TGTGCCAGCAGTCCTACCCTCGGACACGAGCAGTACTTC. This sequence encodes CASSPTLGHEQYF.